This section outlines one TCR beta chain sequence together with its context. Source study methods: Researchers report that nucleated cell counts were estimated from reference gene primer amplification. Profiled with immunoSEQ multiplex PCR; TCRdb holds only in-frame clones, not every one. The V and J calls and clone size were taken over from that table, and D and trimming were inferred from the DNA. This sample has around 170,000 clones, with roughly 87% found just once. The record originates from a study of blood T cell repertoires in COVID-19. Study details: COVID-19 samples, acute and convalescent, were from the United States, Italy and Spain. In each case, the material was cDNA or gDNA derived from T cells, B-cell-depleted T cells, or PBMCs.

The CDR3 contains 15 residues. V shed 5 bases, J shed 7 bases, and the junction held 7 bases outside the gene matches. In germline, CDR1 is SEHNR, CDR2 FQNEAQ (reference sequence). The TCR originated in a woman in her 40s with acute or convalescent COVID-19. The chain has TRBV7-9 and TRBJ2-3, with 12 bases matching TRBD2. Sample: peripheral blood. The CDR3, as DNA: TGTGCCAGCAGCCTGACTAGCGGGAGCTCAAATACGCAGTATTTT. Translated: CASSLTSGSSNTQYF.